This T cell receptor beta chain was identified in a study of blood T cell repertoires in COVID-19 (dated by TCRdb to 2020 to 2022). About the full investigation: Samples from collaborators originated in the United States, Italy and Spain and spanned both the acute and convalescent phases of COVID-19. The sample metadata nearly always contained a de-identified subject ID, COVID-19 status, age in years and sex. The repertoires were made available in a free public database intended to serve as a resource for research on the immune response to SARS-CoV-2. The material from the prospective study consisted of cDNA or gDNA derived from T cells, B-cell-depleted T cells, or PBMCs. Where available, HLA class I and class II types were obtained from metadata supplied by the sample provider rather than from assay-based typing. The samples were drawn from the first 160 participants of the ongoing ImmuneRACE study and from 950 to 1,500 subjects provided by 6 global collaborators. Subjects who had been exposed to COVID-19, were actively infected with it, or had recovered from it provided the deeply sampled blood TCRbeta repertoires that made up the dataset. General findings and caveats noted by the study authors: The amount of clinical and demographic metadata varied by source and participant and was provided uncurated.

Including cysteine and phenylalanine, the CDR3 has 15 amino acids. Only the CDR3 portion is preserved as DNA: 45 bases, with reading frame beginning at the first base. The germline V gene sets CDR1 to ENHRY and CDR2 to SYGVKD. Trimming costs V 2 bases and J 2 bases, and their ends lie 10 bases apart. The immunoSEQ Assay, a bias-controlled multiplex PCR, was used to amplify TCRbeta CDR3 regions from genomic DNA. Regarding the original processing steps: The number of nucleated cells in each sample was estimated by amplification of reference gene primers within the assay. To quantify the absolute abundance of each unique TCRbeta CDR3 rearrangement, sequence reads were collapsed and filtered. For each sample, productive Simpson clonality was calculated as the square root of Simpson's diversity index over productive rearrangements. The source is immuneACCESS, and TCRdb retained only in-frame sequences with V and J called. Part of the clones is not carried over; for the studies checked, unresolved V genes explain less than half of this, and the remainder is unexplained. That table is the source of V, J and clone size, and D and trimming were worked out from the DNA. A total of 150,000 to 200,000 clones appear in this sample, 80% to 90% of them only once. The ten largest clones represent over 3.5% of the sample.

Each collaborating institution followed its own protocols to collect whole blood in K2EDTA tubes. For TCRbeta analysis, collaborators shipped samples as frozen whole blood, isolated PBMCs, or DNA extracted from either of those sample types. Comments on this clone: Its target antigen remains unknown. No base quality values were provided; no much bigger clone lies one nucleotide off.

Sequencing input: peripheral blood. The V gene is TRBV10-3 and the J gene is TRBJ2-1, with the D gene uncertain. The receptor's source is a man aged 18 to 29 with active or convalescent COVID-19. The CDR3 region reads CAISEGSPTYNEQFF. The bases are TGTGCCATCAGTGAGGGTAGCCCCACCTACAATGAGCAGTTCTTC.